The following is a T cell receptor (beta chain) sequence with its context. Its antigen remains unknown. The sample is drawn from a study of monozygotic twins with inflammatory bowel disease. Study conclusions and caveats: By inverse Simpson index, TCRbeta diversity was lower in IBD patients than in healthy co-twins.

Someone took an approximately 2.3 ml blood sample from each of the donors. The germline gives CDR1 SGHDN, CDR2 FVKESK. The CDR3 runs to 16 residues. Per-sample cDNA came from eight separate reactions. TCRdb reprocessed the 5' RACE reads, keeping one entry per CDR3 protein, no DNA. This sample contains approximately 100,000 distinct CDR3 sequences. This chain uses TRBV14 with TRBJ1-1; absent DNA, TCRdb's TRBD1 call cannot be checked. Sequenced material: blood. This TCR was sampled from a human donor with ulcerative colitis or Crohn's disease, or a healthy co-twin of an affected twin (not recorded which). The CDR3 spells CASSRVSGTTNTEAFF. Drawing the rest from reference TRBV14 and TRBJ1-1, the complete variable domain is EAGVTQFPSHSVIEKGQTVTLRCDPISGHDNLYWYRRVMGKEIKFLLHFVKESKQDESGMPNNRFLAERTGGTYSTLKVQPAELEDSGVYFCASSRVSGTTNTEAFFGQGTRLTVV.